The rows below give T cell receptor beta chains drawn from one sample of a study of lymphopenia after photon versus proton radiotherapy. The protocol was immunoSEQ multiplex PCR, while the TCRdb copy is restricted to in-frame clones and leaves out a portion. The sample lists around 26,000 clones; roughly four fifths were seen once. The input for sequencing was peripheral blood, taken from a patient treated with photon-based radiotherapy. These receptors were obtained from a man aged 50 to 59 with gastric cancer. Both conserved end residues are part of each CDR3. The order of the fields is D gene, J gene, V gene, clone size, CDR3 length, CDR3 protein, CDR3 DNA. A D gene is named only where the DNA matches it firmly. Where a row states a size, it is once, few, many or the class of an expanded clone; other rows omit it.

>NA|TRBJ1-4|TRBV2|NA|13
CASAKGSDEKLFF
TGTGCCAGCGCCAAAGGGTCGGATGAAAAACTGTTTTTT
>TRBD2|TRBJ2-1|TRBV19|once|15
CASRVLAGGGSEQFF
TGTGCCAGTAGGGTACTAGCGGGGGGAGGGAGTGAGCAGTTCTTC
>NA|TRBJ1-6|TRBV11-2|NA|14
CASTPQPYNSPLHF
TGTGCCAGCACCCCCCAGCCCTATAATTCACCCCTCCACTTT
>TRBD1|TRBJ1-4|TRBV2|NA|14
CASKRDRAREKLFF
TGTGCCAGCAAGCGGGACAGGGCGAGGGAAAAACTGTTTTTT
>NA|TRBJ2-2|TRBV7-9|NA|17
CASSLVDWGANTGELFF
TGTGCCAGCAGCTTAGTCGACTGGGGAGCGAACACCGGGGAGCTGTTTTTT
>NA|TRBJ1-4|TRBV30|NA|13
CAWSGQSNEKLFF
TGTGCCTGGAGCGGGCAGAGCAATGAAAAACTGTTTTTT
>NA|TRBJ2-3|TRBV5-1|NA|15
CASSLDGTSTDTQYF
TGCGCCAGCAGCTTGGATGGAACTAGCACAGATACGCAGTATTTT
>NA|TRBJ2-1|TRBV7-3|once|14
CASSREGQIGEQFF
TGTGCCAGCAGCCGGGAGGGACAGATAGGTGAGCAGTTCTTC
>NA|TRBJ1-2|TRBV19|NA|16
CASTSFTGQSNYGYTF
TGTGCCAGTACCTCCTTTACCGGGCAGTCGAACTATGGCTACACCTTC
>NA|TRBJ2-3|TRBV5-1|NA|15
CASSLGQPGTDTQYF
TGCGCCAGCAGCTTGGGACAGCCAGGCACAGATACGCAGTATTTT
>NA|TRBJ2-3|TRBV10-2|NA|15
CASRPRTGGTDTQYF
TGCGCCAGCAGACCGAGGACGGGCGGCACAGATACGCAGTATTTT
>NA|TRBJ2-3|TRBV7-3|NA|15
CASSRERASTDTQYF
TGTGCCAGCAGCCGGGAGCGTGCTAGCACAGATACGCAGTATTTT
>TRBD2|TRBJ2-7|TRBV9|NA|14
CASSPGLQTREQYF
TGTGCCAGCAGCCCGGGACTACAAACACGAGAGCAGTACTTC
>TRBD1|TRBJ2-1|TRBV6-6|NA|12
CASSYMDRLQFF
TGTGCCAGCAGTTACATGGACAGGCTGCAGTTCTTC
>NA|TRBJ1-2|TRBV6-5|NA|14
CASSPGDLGYGYTF
TGTGCCAGCAGTCCAGGGGACCTGGGCTATGGCTACACCTTC
>NA|TRBJ2-1|TRBV5-1|NA|11
CASSSSNEQFF
TGCGCCAGCAGCTCCTCCAATGAGCAGTTCTTC
>NA|TRBJ2-3|TRBV5-6|NA|14
CASSLVSSTDTQYF
TGTGCCAGCAGCTTGGTATCTAGCACAGATACGCAGTATTTT
>TRBD1|TRBJ1-4|TRBV30|once|15
CAWSVTGTGYEKLFF
TGTGCCTGGAGTGTAACCGGGACAGGGTATGAAAAACTGTTTTTT
>TRBD1|TRBJ1-1|TRBV19|NA|13
CASSMDRDTEAFF
TGTGCCAGTAGTATGGACAGGGACACTGAAGCTTTCTTT
>NA|TRBJ2-3|TRBV18|NA|11
CASSPDVTQYF
TGTGCCAGCTCACCGGACGTCACGCAGTATTTT
>TRBD1|TRBJ1-2|TRBV7-2|NA|16
CASSRGGRGLLYGYTF
TGTGCCAGCAGCCGGGGTGGCAGGGGGCTCCTCTATGGCTACACCTTC
>TRBD1|TRBJ2-7|TRBV7-6|NA|14
CASSPQGASYEQYF
TGTGCCAGCAGCCCGCAGGGGGCCTCCTACGAGCAGTACTTC
>TRBD1|TRBJ1-5|TRBV18|NA|16
CASSPPGQGGSQPQHF
TGTGCCAGCTCACCCCCGGGACAGGGAGGTAGTCAGCCCCAGCATTTT
>NA|TRBJ2-3|TRBV5-1|once|14
CASSHDEYTDTQYF
TGCGCCAGCAGCCACGACGAATACACAGATACGCAGTATTTT
>NA|TRBJ1-2|TRBV9|once|14
CASSPGGLTYGYTF
TGTGCCAGCAGCCCCGGGGGACTTACCTATGGCTACACCTTC
>NA|TRBJ1-2|TRBV7-2|NA|14
CASSRDRTSGGYTF
TGTGCCAGCAGCCGGGACCGAACTAGTGGTGGCTACACCTTC
>TRBD1|TRBJ2-7|TRBV7-2|NA|15
CASSRYGTARYEQYF
TGTGCCAGCAGCCGCTACGGGACAGCGCGTTACGAGCAGTACTTC
>NA|TRBJ1-1|TRBV30|large|13
CAWSLDRRTEAFF
TGTGCCTGGAGCTTAGACAGGCGCACTGAAGCTTTCTTT
>TRBD1|TRBJ1-6|TRBV9|NA|14
CASSVEQGNSPLHF
TGTGCCAGCAGCGTAGAACAGGGGAATTCACCCCTCCACTTT
>NA|TRBJ2-1|TRBV18|few|14
CASRTGRSYNEQFF
TGTGCCAGCCGAACAGGGCGCTCCTACAATGAGCAGTTCTTC
>NA|TRBJ1-1|TRBV6-1|NA|12
CASSEIGRRTFF
TGTGCCAGCAGTGAAATCGGCAGGAGGACTTTCTTT
>NA|TRBJ2-5|TRBV7-8|NA|13
CASSLGGVETQYF
TGTGCCAGCAGCTTAGGAGGTGTAGAGACCCAGTACTTC
>TRBD1|TRBJ2-6|TRBV2|NA|18
CASREFVAQGAGANVLTF
TGTGCCAGCAGGGAGTTCGTAGCCCAGGGGGCTGGGGCCAACGTCCTGACTTTC
>NA|TRBJ2-5|TRBV7-2|NA|11
CASRGGETQYF
TGTGCCAGCAGGGGGGGAGAGACCCAGTACTTC
>NA|TRBJ2-1|TRBV7-2|NA|14
CASSLVLNDNEQFF
TGTGCCAGCAGCTTAGTCTTGAATGACAATGAGCAGTTCTTC
>NA|TRBJ2-3|TRBV7-2|NA|13
CASSLGLGDTQYF
TGTGCCAGCAGCTTAGGTCTGGGAGATACGCAGTATTTT
>NA|TRBJ1-4|TRBV5-1|once|13
CASSSVDTEKLFF
TGCGCCAGCAGCTCGGTGGACACAGAAAAACTGTTTTTT
>TRBD1|TRBJ1-2|TRBV10-3|NA|12
CAISVGQGFYTF
TGTGCCATCAGTGTGGGACAGGGATTCTACACCTTC
>NA|TRBJ2-4|TRBV2|NA|12
CASNKGKNIQYF
TGTGCCAGCAATAAGGGCAAAAACATTCAGTACTTC
>TRBD2|TRBJ2-1|TRBV27|NA|16
CASSSGLAGGYNEQFF
TGTGCCAGCAGTTCAGGACTAGCGGGGGGTTACAATGAGCAGTTCTTC
>NA|TRBJ1-1|TRBV27|NA|15
CASSLGRGKATEAFF
TGTGCCAGCAGTCTAGGGAGGGGGAAAGCGACTGAAGCTTTCTTT
>TRBD2|TRBJ2-7|TRBV7-6|NA|15
CASSMSTSGGDEQYF
TGTGCCAGCAGCATGTCGACTAGCGGGGGTGACGAGCAGTACTTC
>TRBD1|TRBJ1-4|TRBV7-9|NA|14
CASSLDRGHEKLFF
TGTGCCAGCAGCTTGGACAGGGGGCATGAAAAACTGTTTTTT
>TRBD2|TRBJ2-7|TRBV7-3|NA|13
CASSSGLVGEQYF
TGTGCCAGCAGCTCTGGACTAGTTGGCGAGCAGTACTTC
>NA|TRBJ2-5|TRBV4-3|NA|15
CASSQEGQIQETQYF
TGCGCCAGCAGCCAAGAGGGACAAATCCAAGAGACCCAGTACTTC